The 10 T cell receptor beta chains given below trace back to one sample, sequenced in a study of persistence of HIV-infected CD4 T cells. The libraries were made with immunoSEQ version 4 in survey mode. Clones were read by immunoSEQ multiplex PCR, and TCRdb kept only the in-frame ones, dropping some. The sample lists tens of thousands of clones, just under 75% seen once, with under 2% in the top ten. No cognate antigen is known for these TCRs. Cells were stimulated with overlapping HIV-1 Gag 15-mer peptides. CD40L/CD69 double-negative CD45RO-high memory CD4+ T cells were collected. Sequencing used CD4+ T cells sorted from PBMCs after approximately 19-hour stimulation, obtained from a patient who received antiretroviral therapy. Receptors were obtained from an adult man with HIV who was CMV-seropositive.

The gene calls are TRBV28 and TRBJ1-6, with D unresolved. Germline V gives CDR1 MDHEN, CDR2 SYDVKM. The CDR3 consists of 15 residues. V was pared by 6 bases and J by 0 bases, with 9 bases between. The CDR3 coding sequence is TGTGCCAGCAGGGTAGGAAACTCCTATAATTCACCCCTCCACTTT. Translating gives CASRVGNSYNSPLHF.

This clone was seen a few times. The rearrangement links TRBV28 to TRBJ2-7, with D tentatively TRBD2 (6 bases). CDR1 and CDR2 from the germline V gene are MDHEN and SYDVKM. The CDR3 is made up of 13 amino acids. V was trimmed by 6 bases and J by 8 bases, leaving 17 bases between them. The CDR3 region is CASSAGHTAKQYF. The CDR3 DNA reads TGTGCCAGCAGCGCGGGGCACACAGCTAAGCAGTACTTC. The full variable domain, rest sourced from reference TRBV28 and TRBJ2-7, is DVKVTQSSRYLVKRTGEKVFLECVQDMDHENMFWYRQDPGLGLRLIYFSYDVKMKEKGDIPEGYSVSREKKERFSLILESASTNQTSMYLCASSAGHTAKQYFGPGTRLTVT.

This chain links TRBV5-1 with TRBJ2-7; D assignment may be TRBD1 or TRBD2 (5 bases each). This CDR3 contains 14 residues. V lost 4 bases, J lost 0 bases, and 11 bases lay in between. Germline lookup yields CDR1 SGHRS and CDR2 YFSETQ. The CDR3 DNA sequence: TGCGCCAGCAGCGCAGGGAGTAGCTCCTACGAGCAGTACTTC. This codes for CASSAGSSSYEQYF.

The CDR3 sequence: CASRPNRGAAFF. Here the CDR3 DNA reads TGTGCCAGCAGACCAAACAGGGGAGCGGCTTTCTTT. The V and J genes are TRBV12-3 or TRBV12-4 and TRBJ1-1; 7 bases line up with TRBD1. Trimming took 6 bases from V and 11 from J; bases not matched to a gene: 9. The CDR3 has 12 residues.

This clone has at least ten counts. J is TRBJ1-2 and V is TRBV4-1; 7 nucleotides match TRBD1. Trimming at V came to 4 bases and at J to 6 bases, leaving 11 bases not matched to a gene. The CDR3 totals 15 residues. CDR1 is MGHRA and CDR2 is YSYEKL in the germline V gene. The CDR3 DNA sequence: TGCGCCAGCAGCCTCGTCGACAGGGCGGTAGATGGCTACACCTTC. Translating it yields CASSLVDRAVDGYTF.

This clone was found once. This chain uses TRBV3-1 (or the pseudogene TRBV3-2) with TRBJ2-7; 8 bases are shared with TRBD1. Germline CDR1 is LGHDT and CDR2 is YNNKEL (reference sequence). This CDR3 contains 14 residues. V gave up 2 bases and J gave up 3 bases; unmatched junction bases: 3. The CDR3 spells CASSQHGQGYEQYF. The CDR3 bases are TGTGCCAGCAGCCAACACGGACAGGGCTACGAGCAGTACTTC.

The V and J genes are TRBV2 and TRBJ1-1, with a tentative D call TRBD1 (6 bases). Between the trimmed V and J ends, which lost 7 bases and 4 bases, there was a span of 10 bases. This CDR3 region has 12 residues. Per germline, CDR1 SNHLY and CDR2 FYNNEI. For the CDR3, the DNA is TGTGCCAGCACAGGGGCGGCCACTGAAGCTTTCTTT. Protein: CASTGAATEAFF.

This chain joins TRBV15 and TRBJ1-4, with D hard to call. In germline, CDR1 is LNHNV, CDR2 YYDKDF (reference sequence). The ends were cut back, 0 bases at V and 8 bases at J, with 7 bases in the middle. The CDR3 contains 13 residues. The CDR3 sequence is CATSRDRREKLFF. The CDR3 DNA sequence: TGTGCCACCAGCAGAGATCGAAGGGAAAAACTGTTTTTT.

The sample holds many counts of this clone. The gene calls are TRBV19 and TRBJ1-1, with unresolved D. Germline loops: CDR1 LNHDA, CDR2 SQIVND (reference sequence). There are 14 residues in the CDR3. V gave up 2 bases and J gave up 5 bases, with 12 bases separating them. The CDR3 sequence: CASSISVGETEAFF. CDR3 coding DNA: TGTGCCAGTAGTATATCGGTTGGGGAAACTGAAGCTTTCTTT.

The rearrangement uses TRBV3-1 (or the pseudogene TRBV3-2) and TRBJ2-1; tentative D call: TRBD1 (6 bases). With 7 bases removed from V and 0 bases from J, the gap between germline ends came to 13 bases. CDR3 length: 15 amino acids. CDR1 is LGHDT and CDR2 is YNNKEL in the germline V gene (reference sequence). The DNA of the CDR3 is TGTGCCAGCACTCCAGGGACACTCTCCTACAATGAGCAGTTCTTC. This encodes CASTPGTLSYNEQFF.